This T cell receptor beta chain was retrieved from a study of naive and memory T cell subsets. The CDR3 is 12 residues long. Germline lookup yields CDR1 KGHDR and CDR2 SFDVKD. Unmatched junction bases numbered 5, after V lost 4 bases and J lost 12 bases. There are many counts of this clonotype. Its antigen is currently unknown. Study-wide results and caveats: Gini index rose across naive, CM, EM and EMRA in CD4 and CD8. In naive cells, over 90% of TCR sequences were seen only once. Possibly reflecting memory cells re-expressing CD45RA, a few larger clonotypes occurred in naive repertoires, especially CD8.

The beta constant-region primer was an equimolar mix of two oligonucleotides covering TRBC1 and TRBC2. Nested alpha and beta constant-region primers with the SP2 primer drove four PCR rounds on ligated cDNA. Ligation attached a single-stranded oligonucleotide with a 12-nucleotide UMI and the SP2 primer to the cDNA 3' end. MiXCR was run by TCRdb on the UMI-ligation and nested PCR reads, yielding one entry per CDR3 protein. The sample has 150,000 or so distinct CDR3 sequences, over 20% seen once; the top ten hold 0.11%. Sequenced input: naive CD4+ T cells from blood. This receptor was obtained from a human donor in good health. The chain joins TRBV24-1 to TRBJ2-1, with TRBD1 identical over 7 bases. CDR3: CATSDSGTVQFF. Here the CDR3 DNA reads TGTGCCACCAGTGACTCCGGGACAGTGCAGTTCTTC.